This TCR beta chain was recovered during a study of shared clonotypes between healthy human individuals. This clone appeared once. This same CDR3 is encoded by further DNA sequences in the sample. CDR1 and CDR2 (germline): LNHDA, SQIVND (reference sequence). Unmatched junction bases numbered 6, after V lost 2 bases and J lost 3 bases. This CDR3 comprises 15 residues. Libraries were prepared by immunoSEQ multiplex PCR; TCRdb keeps only in-frame clonotypes and omits some of them. Of about 2.4 million clones in the sample, approximately 93% were seen once. The TCR comes from a man younger than 30 in good health. Some clones in this sample may be carry-over from other donors' samples. The chain links TRBV19 to TRBJ2-7; 8 bases match TRBD1. The sequenced sample consisted of naive CD4+ T cells from PBMCs. Subset denoted: CD45RA+ positively selected. The CDR3 loop is CASSITGTGVYEQYF. The CDR3 nucleotides are TGTGCCAGTAGTATAACTGGGACAGGAGTCTACGAGCAGTACTTC.